This TCR beta chain comes out of a study of shared clonotypes between healthy human individuals. The V and J ends lost 4 bases and 0 bases, in that order; junction bases with no gene match: 4. Germline loops: CDR1 SGHRS, CDR2 YFSETQ. This CDR3 comprises 16 residues. Participating donors were healthy, HIV-negative adults free of recent acute infections or vaccinations. Sequencing was performed with immunoSEQ multiplex PCR; in TCRdb, only in-frame clones are kept and a portion is missing. The data contain approximately 2.5 million clones, over 85% of them singletons. As concerns this clone: Antigen unknown. Distinct nucleotide sequences in the sample also encode this CDR3.

Notes on the study in general: Even with large depth, rarefaction showed that sorted-subset sequencing was incomplete. Only blood was sampled; tissue repertoires likely differ. Sharing across four donors was highest in naive CD4 (roughly 5%) and lowest in memory CD8 (around 0.4%).

V and J are TRBV5-1 and TRBJ2-3; 11 nucleotides line up with TRBD2. Input material: naive CD4+ T cells sorted from blood. Subset described: CD45RA+ positively selected. This clonotype originated in a man between 18 and 35 years old in good health. The CDR3 DNA sequence: TGCGCCAGCAGCACGGGACTAGCGGCTAGCACAGATACGCAGTATTTT. The encoded protein is CASSTGLAASTDTQYF.